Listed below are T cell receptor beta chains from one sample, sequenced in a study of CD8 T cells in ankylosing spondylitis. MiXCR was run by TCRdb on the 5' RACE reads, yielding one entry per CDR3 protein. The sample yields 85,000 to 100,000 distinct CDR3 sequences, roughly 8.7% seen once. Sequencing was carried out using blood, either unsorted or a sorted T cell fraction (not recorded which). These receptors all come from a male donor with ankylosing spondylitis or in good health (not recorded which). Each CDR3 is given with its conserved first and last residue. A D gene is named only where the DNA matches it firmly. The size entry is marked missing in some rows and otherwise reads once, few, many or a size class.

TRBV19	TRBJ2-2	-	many	CASSSSGWNTGELFF	TGTGCCAGTAGTAGCAGCGGGTGGAACACCGGGGAGCTGTTTTTT
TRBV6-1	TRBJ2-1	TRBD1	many	CASTLRGPYNEQFF	TGTGCCAGCACCTTAAGGGGGCCCTACAATGAGCAGTTCTTC
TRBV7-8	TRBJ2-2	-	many	CASSLALGVGELFF	TGTGCCAGCAGCTTAGCGCTCGGGGTCGGGGAGCTGTTTTTT
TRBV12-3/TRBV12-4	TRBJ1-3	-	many	CAILAGNTIYF	TGTGCCATCCTGGCTGGAAACACCATATATTTT
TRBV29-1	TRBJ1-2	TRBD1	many	CSVEAGGYGYTF	TGCAGCGTTGAGGCAGGGGGCTATGGCTACACCTTC
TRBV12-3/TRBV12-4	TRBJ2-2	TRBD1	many	CASTLGDRGFNTGELFF	TGTGCCAGCACCCTCGGGGACAGGGGGTTTAACACCGGGGAGCTGTTTTTT
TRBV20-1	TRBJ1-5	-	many	CSARMFKEQPQHF	TGCAGTGCTAGAATGTTCAAGGAACAGCCCCAGCATTTT
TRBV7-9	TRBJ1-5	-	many	CASSLGGPQPQHF	TGTGCCAGCAGCCTCGGGGGGCCTCAGCCCCAGCATTTT
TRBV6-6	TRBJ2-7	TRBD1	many	CASKNLRDRINEQYF	TGTGCCAGCAAAAACCTCCGGGACAGGATTAACGAGCAGTACTTC
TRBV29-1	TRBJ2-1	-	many	CSVARDQSSYNEQFF	TGCAGCGTTGCTAGAGATCAGAGCTCCTACAATGAGCAGTTCTTC
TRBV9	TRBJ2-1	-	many	CASSVGVWGSSVDEQFF	TGTGCCAGCAGCGTAGGGGTCTGGGGGTCTAGCGTCGATGAGCAGTTCTTC
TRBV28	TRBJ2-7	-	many	CASSPQKGGRVYEQYF	TGTGCCAGCAGTCCCCAAAAGGGGGGGAGAGTCTACGAGCAGTACTTC
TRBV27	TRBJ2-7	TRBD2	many	CASSDWGGDHPYEQYF	TGTGCCAGCAGCGACTGGGGGGGGGACCATCCCTACGAGCAGTACTTC
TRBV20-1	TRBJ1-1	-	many	CSARDIIREATRADGTEAFF	TGCAGTGCTAGAGATATCATCCGGGAGGCGACGAGGGCTGATGGCACTGAAGCTTTCTTT
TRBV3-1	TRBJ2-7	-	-	CASSRLEMVYEQYF	TGTGCCAGCAGCCGGCTGGAGATGGTCTACGAGCAGTACTTC
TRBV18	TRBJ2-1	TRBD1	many	CASSDRGDNEQFF	TGTGCCAGCTCCGACAGGGGAGACAATGAGCAGTTCTTC
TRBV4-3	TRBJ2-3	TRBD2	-	CASSQDLASGVQTQYF	TGCGCCAGCAGCCAAGATCTTGCTAGCGGGGTTCAGACGCAGTATTTT
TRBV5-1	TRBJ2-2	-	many	CASSLMEARTGELFF	TGCGCCAGCAGCCTTATGGAGGCGAGGACCGGGGAGCTGTTTTTT
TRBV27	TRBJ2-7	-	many	CASSLDSLEQYF	TGTGCCAGCAGTTTGGACAGTCTGGAGCAGTACTTC
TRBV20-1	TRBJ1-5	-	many	CSAEGGSGQPQHF	TGCAGTGCTGAGGGGGGAAGCGGTCAGCCCCAGCATTTT